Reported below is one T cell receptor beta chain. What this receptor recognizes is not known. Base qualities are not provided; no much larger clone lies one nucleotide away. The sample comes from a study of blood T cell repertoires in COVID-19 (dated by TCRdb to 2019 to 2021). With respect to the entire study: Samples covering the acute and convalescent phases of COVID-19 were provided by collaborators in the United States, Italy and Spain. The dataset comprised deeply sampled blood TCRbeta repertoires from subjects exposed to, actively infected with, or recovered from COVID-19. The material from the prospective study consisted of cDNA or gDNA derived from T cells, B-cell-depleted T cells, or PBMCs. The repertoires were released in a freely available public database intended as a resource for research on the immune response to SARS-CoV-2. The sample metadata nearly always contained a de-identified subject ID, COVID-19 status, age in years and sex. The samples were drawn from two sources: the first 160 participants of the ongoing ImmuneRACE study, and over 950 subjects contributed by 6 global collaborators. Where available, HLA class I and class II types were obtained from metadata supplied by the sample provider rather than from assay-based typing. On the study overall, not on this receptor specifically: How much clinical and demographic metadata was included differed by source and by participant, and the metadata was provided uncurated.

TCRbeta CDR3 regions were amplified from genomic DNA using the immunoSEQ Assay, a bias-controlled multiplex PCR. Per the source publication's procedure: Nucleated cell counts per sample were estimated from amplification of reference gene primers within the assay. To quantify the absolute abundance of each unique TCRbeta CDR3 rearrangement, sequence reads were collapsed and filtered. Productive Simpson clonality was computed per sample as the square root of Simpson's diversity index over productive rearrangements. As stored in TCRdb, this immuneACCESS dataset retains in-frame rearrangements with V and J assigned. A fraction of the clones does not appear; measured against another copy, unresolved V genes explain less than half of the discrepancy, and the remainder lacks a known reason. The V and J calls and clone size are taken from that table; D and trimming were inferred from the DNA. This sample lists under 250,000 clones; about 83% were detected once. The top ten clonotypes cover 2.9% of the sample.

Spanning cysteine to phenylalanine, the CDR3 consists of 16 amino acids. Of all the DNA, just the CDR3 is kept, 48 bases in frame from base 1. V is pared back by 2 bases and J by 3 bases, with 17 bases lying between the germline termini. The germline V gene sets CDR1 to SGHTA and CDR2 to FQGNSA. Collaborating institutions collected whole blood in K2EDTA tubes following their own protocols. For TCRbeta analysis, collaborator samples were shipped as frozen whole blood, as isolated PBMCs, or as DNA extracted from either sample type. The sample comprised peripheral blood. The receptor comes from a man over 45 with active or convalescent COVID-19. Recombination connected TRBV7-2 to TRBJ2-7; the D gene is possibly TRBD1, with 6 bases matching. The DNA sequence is TGTGCCAGCAGCTTACCCTGGACAGAGAAACTCTACGAGCAGTACTTC. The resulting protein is CASSLPWTEKLYEQYF.